One and the same sample provided the 21 T cell receptor beta chains below, sequenced in a study of response to subunit inactivated influenza vaccine. One entry per CDR3 protein results from TCRdb running MiXCR on the RT-PCR reads. The sample has around 530,000 distinct CDR3 sequences; approximately 16% are singletons. The sample in question was CD4+ T cells sorted from PBMCs, obtained about 23 months after vaccination. These receptor sequences come from a man between 50 and 69 years old who received an inactivated influenza vaccine.

The chain employs TRBV11-2 and TRBJ2-3, with 10 bases identical to TRBD2. CDR3 length equals 18 residues. The J segment lost 0 bases and the V segment lost 5 bases, leaving 11 bases of the junction unmatched. CDR1 is SGHAT, CDR2 FQNNGV, per germline. This CDR3 is CASSRGASGSRSTDTQYF. The CDR3 DNA is TGTGCCAGCAGCCGCGGGGCTAGCGGGAGTCGGAGCACAGATACGCAGTATTTT.

The chain joins TRBV12-3 or TRBV12-4 to TRBJ1-5; 8 bases agree with TRBD1. V dropped 9 bases and J dropped 2; count of bases not matched to a gene: 12. There are 16 residues in the CDR3. The CDR3 is CASRTSGGFGNQPQHF. CDR3 nucleotides: TGTGCCAGTCGAACCTCAGGGGGCTTTGGCAATCAGCCCCAGCATTTT.

This clonotype has only a few counts. The chain employs TRBV20-1 and TRBJ1-5, with D possibly being TRBD1 (6 bases). Germline CDR1 is DFQATT and CDR2 is SNEGSKA (reference sequence). The CDR3 has 16 amino acids. Trimming shortened V by 0 bases and J by 4 bases, and 16 bases separated the two germline ends. CDR3 sequence reads: CSARDFGGGKNQPQHF. CDR3 DNA: TGCAGTGCTAGAGATTTCGGGGGCGGTAAAAATCAGCCCCAGCATTTT.

The table lists this clonotype with a few counts. The V gene is TRBV20-1, the J gene TRBJ1-6; TRBD1 might be the D (6 bases). The CDR3 covers 14 residues. Trimming pared 2 bases from V and 9 bases from J, leaving 14 bases between. Germline CDR1 DFQATT, CDR2 SNEGSKA (reference sequence). The DNA of the CDR3 is TGCAGTGCTAGAATCCGGGGGGCCGGTTCACCCCTCCACTTT. Translating it yields CSARIRGAGSPLHF.

This clonotype has a handful of counts. The J gene is TRBJ2-3, the V gene TRBV5-1, with a possible D match to TRBD2 (6 bases). The V gene's germline CDR1 is SGHRS and CDR2 YFSETQ. Trimming left V 3 bases short and J 0 bases short, with 14 bases between. The CDR3 runs to 16 residues. The CDR3 is CASSWSGRGSTDTQYF. The DNA for the CDR3 is TGCGCCAGCAGCTGGTCCGGGAGAGGCAGCACAGATACGCAGTATTTT.

This clonotype was counted at least ten times. CDR3 residues: CASSSGGNNSPLHF. CDR3 nucleotide sequence: TGTGCCAGCAGTTCAGGGGGTAATAATTCACCCCTCCACTTT. V is TRBV12-3 or TRBV12-4 and J is TRBJ1-6; 7 bases are a match to TRBD1. Trimming took 4 bases from V and 5 from J; bases not matched to a gene: 2. This CDR3 has 14 residues.

The sample holds a few counts of this clonotype. The CDR3 loop reads CASSPRRLAGSEQFF. The CDR3 coding sequence is TGTGCCAGCAGTCCCAGGCGGCTAGCGGGAAGTGAGCAGTTCTTC. This chain connects TRBV12-3 or TRBV12-4 to TRBJ2-1; 9 nucleotides line up with TRBD2. The CDR3 loop spans 15 amino acids. J was trimmed by 9 bases and V by 5 bases; bases with no gene match: 11.

The rearrangement joins TRBV7-9 to TRBJ1-1, with 7 positions matching TRBD1. In germline, CDR1 is SEHNR, CDR2 FQNEAQ (reference sequence). V was clipped by 2 bases and J by 1 base; unmatched bases: 10. This CDR3 is 17 amino acids long. CDR3 in amino acids: CASSLSRGGTGNTEAFF. The CDR3 bases are TGTGCCAGCAGCTTATCAAGAGGGGGCACTGGGAACACTGAAGCTTTCTTT.

This rearrangement joins TRBV5-1 to TRBJ1-4; D is undetermined. The CDR3 runs 14 residues. In germline, CDR1 is SGHRS, CDR2 YFSETQ. Trimming shortened V by 4 bases and J by 7 bases, and 14 bases separated the two germline ends. CDR3 residues: CASSRMGSGEKLFF. CDR3 nucleotides: TGCGCCAGCAGCCGGATGGGGTCGGGTGAAAAACTGTTTTTT.

This clonotype occurred a few times. This chain links TRBV20-1 with TRBJ2-7; possibly TRBD1 for D (5 bases). The CDR3 is made up of 14 amino acids. Trimming left V 0 bases short and J 2 bases short, with 11 bases between. CDR1 DFQATT and CDR2 SNEGSKA come from the germline V gene (reference sequence). Here the CDR3 reads CSARENSGPYEQYF. The CDR3 DNA sequence: TGCAGTGCTAGAGAAAACTCAGGGCCCTACGAGCAGTACTTC.

This clonotype was found many times. V usage is TRBV12-3 or TRBV12-4 and J usage is TRBJ2-3; D is undetermined. CDR3 length: 16 amino acids. V lost 1 base and J 1 base, leaving 12 bases between the germline ends. DNA of the CDR3: TGTGCCAGCAGTTTAGAGGGCCAGTCCCGCACAGATACGCAGTATTTT. It codes for CASSLEGQSRTDTQYF.

The gene calls are TRBV20-1 and TRBJ2-1, with 7 positions matching TRBD1. Trimming cost V 4 bases and J 1 base; bases outside gene matches: 10. The germline V gene encodes CDR1 DFQATT and CDR2 SNEGSKA (reference sequence). This CDR3 has 16 amino acids. Here the CDR3 reads CSAIYRGTLSYNEQFF. CDR3 sequence (DNA): TGCAGTGCTATTTACAGGGGAACTCTTTCCTACAATGAGCAGTTCTTC.

This clonotype was counted between two and nine times. This chain connects TRBV3-1 to TRBJ2-4; TRBD1 agrees at 9 bases. Germline CDR1 LGHDT, CDR2 YNNKEL (reference sequence). The CDR3 runs 17 residues. J was trimmed by 3 bases and V by 1 base; bases with no gene match: 7. Here the CDR3 DNA reads TGTGCCAGCAGCCAAGTGGGTGGACAGGGGTACAAAAACATTCAGTACTTC. It specifies CASSQVGGQGYKNIQYF.

In this sample, this clonotype turned up a few times. The chain combines TRBV4-3 with TRBJ2-1; 13 nucleotides match TRBD2. This CDR3 has 18 amino acids. V trimming: 4 bases; J trimming: 2 bases; junction bases outside the gene matches: 8. Germline V gives CDR1 LGHNA, CDR2 YSLEER. The CDR3 nucleotides read TGCGCCAGCAGCCCCCAGCTACTAGCGGGAGGGCCCTACAATGAGCAGTTCTTC. Its translation: CASSPQLLAGGPYNEQFF.

The chain links TRBV6-2 or TRBV6-3 to TRBJ2-1, with 10 bases aligning to TRBD1. The CDR3 sequence is 18 residues long. Trimming took 0 bases from V and 6 from J; bases not matched to a gene: 11. The germline gives CDR1 MNHEY, CDR2 SVGEGT. The CDR3 is CASSYSNRQGAPGNEQFF. The CDR3 DNA follows: TGTGCCAGCAGTTACTCGAACAGACAGGGGGCGCCAGGCAATGAGCAGTTCTTC.

This clonotype has a handful of counts. The CDR3 DNA sequence: TGTGCCAGCAGCTTGGGTCCAGGGCCCACTGAAGCTTTCTTT. This sequence encodes CASSLGPGPTEAFF. The chain is built from TRBV5-6 and TRBJ1-1; D may be TRBD1 (5 bases). The V end was cut by 0 bases, the J end by 4 bases, with 10 bases between. This CDR3 is 14 amino acids long. Germline assignment: CDR1 SGHDT and CDR2 YYEEEE.

This chain connects TRBV15 to TRBJ1-1; no definite D call. Trimming cost V 4 bases and J 1 base, with 7 bases left between them. Germline lookup yields CDR1 LNHNV and CDR2 YYDKDF (reference sequence). The CDR3 contains 13 residues. The CDR3 reads CATSKATNTEAFF. The CDR3 region has the DNA TGTGCCACCAGCAAAGCTACGAACACTGAAGCTTTCTTT.

V gene TRBV20-1 combines with J gene TRBJ2-1; a weak D match, TRBD2 (6 bases). CDR1 is DFQATT, CDR2 SNEGSKA, per germline (reference sequence). The length of the CDR3 is 14 residues. V was cut by 3 bases and J by 5 bases, with 14 bases left in between. This chain's CDR3 is CSASLTERDNEQFF. In nucleotides, the CDR3 is TGCAGTGCTAGCCTCACTGAGCGGGACAATGAGCAGTTCTTC.

This clonotype was seen ten or more times. The chain joins TRBV10-3 to TRBJ2-1; D unresolved. In germline, CDR1 is ENHRY, CDR2 SYGVKD. The CDR3 runs to 11 residues. V lost 4 bases and J 5 bases, leaving 3 bases between the germline ends. The CDR3 DNA reads TGTGCCATCAGTGGGGACAATGAGCAGTTCTTC. It specifies CAISGDNEQFF.

This clonotype showed up just a few times. The chain has TRBV20-1 and TRBJ2-5; possible D gene TRBD1, 5 bases. The germline V and J ends were trimmed by 3 bases and 5 bases, with 16 bases remaining between them. The length of the CDR3 is 14 residues. CDR1 is DFQATT, CDR2 SNEGSKA, per germline (reference sequence). The CDR3 is CSASFQGRAETQYF. The CDR3 DNA is TGCAGTGCTAGTTTCCAGGGTCGTGCGGAGACCCAGTACTTC.

V gene TRBV12-3 or TRBV12-4 combines with J gene TRBJ2-3; TRBD2 matches at 10 bases. The CDR3 runs 15 residues. The junction had 3 bases not matched to a gene; V was cut back by 2 bases and J by 4 bases. Here the CDR3 DNA reads TGTGCCAGCAGTTTACGAGCGGGAGGGTCAGATACGCAGTATTTT. Translation: CASSLRAGGSDTQYF.